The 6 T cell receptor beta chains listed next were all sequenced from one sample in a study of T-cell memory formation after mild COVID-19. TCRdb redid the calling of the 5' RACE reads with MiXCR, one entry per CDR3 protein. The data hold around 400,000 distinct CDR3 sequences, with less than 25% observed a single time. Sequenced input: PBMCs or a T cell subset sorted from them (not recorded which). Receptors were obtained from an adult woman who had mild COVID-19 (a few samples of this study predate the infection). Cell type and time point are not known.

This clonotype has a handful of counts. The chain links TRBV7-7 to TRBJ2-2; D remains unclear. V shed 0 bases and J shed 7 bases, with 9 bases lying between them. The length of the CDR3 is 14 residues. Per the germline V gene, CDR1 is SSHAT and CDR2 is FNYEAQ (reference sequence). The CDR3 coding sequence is TGTGCCAGCAGCTTAGCGAATGGGGACGGGGAGCTGTTTTTT. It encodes CASSLANGDGELFF. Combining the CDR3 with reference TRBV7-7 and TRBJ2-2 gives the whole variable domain GAGVSQSPRYKVTKRGQDVTLRCDPISSHATLYWYQQALGQGPEFLTYFNYEAQPDKSGLPSDRFSAERPEGSISTLTIQRTEQRDSAMYRCASSLANGDGELFFGEGSRLTVL.

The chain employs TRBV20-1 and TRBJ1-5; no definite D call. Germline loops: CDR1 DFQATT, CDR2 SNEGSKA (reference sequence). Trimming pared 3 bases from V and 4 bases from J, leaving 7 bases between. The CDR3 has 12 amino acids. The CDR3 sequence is CSASTGNQPQHF. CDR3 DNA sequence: TGCAGTGCTAGTACCGGGAATCAGCCCCAGCATTTT.

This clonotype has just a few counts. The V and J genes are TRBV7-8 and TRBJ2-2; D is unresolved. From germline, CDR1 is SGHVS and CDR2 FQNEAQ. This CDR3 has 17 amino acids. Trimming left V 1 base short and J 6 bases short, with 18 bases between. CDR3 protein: CASSLVASRLGSGELFF. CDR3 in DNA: TGTGCCAGCAGCTTAGTAGCCTCAAGATTGGGGTCCGGGGAGCTGTTTTTT.

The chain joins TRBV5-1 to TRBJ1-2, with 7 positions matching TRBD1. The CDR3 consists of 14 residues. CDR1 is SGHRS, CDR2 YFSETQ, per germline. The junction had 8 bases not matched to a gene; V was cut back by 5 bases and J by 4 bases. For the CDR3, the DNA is TGCGCCAGCAGGGGACAGAGCAAGGGCTATGGCTACACCTTC. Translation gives CASRGQSKGYGYTF.

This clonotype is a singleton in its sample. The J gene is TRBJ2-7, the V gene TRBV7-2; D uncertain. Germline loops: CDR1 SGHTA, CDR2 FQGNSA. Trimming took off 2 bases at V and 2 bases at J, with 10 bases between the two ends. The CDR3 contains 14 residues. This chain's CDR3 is CASSLRKHAYEQYF. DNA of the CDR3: TGTGCCAGCAGCTTACGCAAGCATGCCTACGAGCAGTACTTC.

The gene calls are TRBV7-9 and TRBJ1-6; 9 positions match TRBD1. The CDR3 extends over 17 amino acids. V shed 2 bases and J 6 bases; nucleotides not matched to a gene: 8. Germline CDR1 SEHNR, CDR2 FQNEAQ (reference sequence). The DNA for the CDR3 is TGTGCCAGCAGCTTACAACCCGGGACAGGGAGTAATTCACCCCTCCACTTT. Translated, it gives CASSLQPGTGSNSPLHF.